Following are 2 T cell receptor beta chains from one sample sequenced in a study of control samples from healthy donors and cancer patients. The repertoire was sequenced with immunoSEQ multiplex PCR; TCRdb's copy has only in-frame clones and lacks some. Among 130,000 or so clones listed, roughly 90% were seen once. Sequencing was carried out using blood. The receptors were gathered from a man between 45 and 60 years old in good health.

The chain employs TRBV12-5 and TRBJ2-5, with D tentatively TRBD2 (6 bases). The CDR3 is 17 amino acids. CDR1 and CDR2 from the germline V gene are LGHNT and FRNRAP. The V end was cut by 0 bases, the J end by 0 bases, with 14 bases between. The CDR3 here is CASGLVLGAGYQETQYF. The CDR3 DNA reads TGTGCTAGTGGTTTGGTACTAGGGGCGGGGTACCAAGAGACCCAGTACTTC.

The rearrangement links TRBV5-1 to TRBJ2-1, with 8 bases matching TRBD2. The germline V gene has CDR1 SGHRS and CDR2 YFSETQ. This CDR3 region has 15 residues. The junction had 7 bases not matched to a gene; V was cut back by 0 bases and J by 8 bases. The CDR3 protein is CASSLAGGGIDEQFF. For the CDR3, the DNA is TGCGCCAGCAGCTTGGCCGGCGGGGGGATCGATGAGCAGTTCTTC.